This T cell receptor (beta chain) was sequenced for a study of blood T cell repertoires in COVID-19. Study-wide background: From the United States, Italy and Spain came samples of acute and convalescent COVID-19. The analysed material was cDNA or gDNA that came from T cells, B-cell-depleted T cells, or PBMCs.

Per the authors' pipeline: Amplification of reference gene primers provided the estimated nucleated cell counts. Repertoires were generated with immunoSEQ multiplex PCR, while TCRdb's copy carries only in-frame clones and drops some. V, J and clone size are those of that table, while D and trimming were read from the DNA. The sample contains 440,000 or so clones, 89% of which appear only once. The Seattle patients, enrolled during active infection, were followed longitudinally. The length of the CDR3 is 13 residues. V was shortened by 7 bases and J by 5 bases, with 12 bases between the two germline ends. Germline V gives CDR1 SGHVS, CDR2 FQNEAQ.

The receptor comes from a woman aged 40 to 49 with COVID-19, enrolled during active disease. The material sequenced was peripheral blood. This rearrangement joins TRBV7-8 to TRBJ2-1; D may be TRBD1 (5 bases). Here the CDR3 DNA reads TGTGCCAGCAATAGACAGCCCGACAATGAGCAGTTCTTC. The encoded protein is CASNRQPDNEQFF.